The next 5 T cell receptor beta chains were all read from a single sample in a study of CD8+ T cells in alopecia areata. Reverse transcription of extracted RNA yielded cDNA, which provided the sequencing template. Sequenced by immunoSEQ multiplex PCR; TCRdb stores in-frame clones only, minus some. Of 100,000 to 150,000 clones in the sample, 55% to 65% are singletons; the top ten hold 2.5% to 3%. The source material was CD4+ T cells sorted from blood. The receptors were gathered from a human donor in good health.

V and J are TRBV18 and TRBJ1-1; 10 positions match TRBD1. Trimming removed 8 bases from V and 6 bases from J; junction bases left unmatched: 12. Germline V gene sequence: CDR1 KGHSH, CDR2 LQKENI. This CDR3 is 15 amino acids long. CDR3: CASALSGTGEPEAFF. CDR3 DNA: TGTGCCAGCGCTTTATCCGGGACAGGGGAACCTGAAGCTTTCTTT. Variable domain in full (rest from reference TRBV18 and TRBJ1-1): NAGVMQNPRHLVRRRGQEARLRCSPMKGHSHVYWYRQLPEEGLKFMVYLQKENIIDESGMPKERFSAEFPKEGPSILRIQQVVRGDSAAYFCASALSGTGEPEAFFGQGTRLTVV.

This chain's CDR3 is CASSPAAGVEGYTF. The CDR3 DNA follows: TGTGCCAGCTCACCAGCGGCTGGCGTGGAGGGCTACACCTTC. The chain is built from TRBV18 and TRBJ1-2, with D unclear. The germline V gene has CDR1 KGHSH and CDR2 LQKENI. V was trimmed by 2 bases and J by 8 bases, leaving 15 bases between them. The CDR3 consists of 14 residues.

This chain connects TRBV6-5 to TRBJ2-5, with TRBD2 matching 10 bases. This CDR3 is 14 amino acids long. Per the germline V gene, CDR1 is MNHEY and CDR2 is SVGAGI. The J segment lost 4 bases and the V segment lost 8 bases, leaving 7 bases of the junction unmatched. CDR3 protein: CASSSGGAGETQYF. The CDR3 DNA follows: TGTGCCAGCTCGAGCGGGGGGGCTGGAGAGACCCAGTACTTC.

The gene calls are TRBV19 and TRBJ1-5, with 9 nucleotides matching TRBD1. There are 15 residues in the CDR3. Germline V gene data show CDR1 as LNHDA and CDR2 as SQIVND (reference sequence). The trim removed 5 bases at V and 4 bases at J, leaving 6 bases unmatched. The CDR3: CASSPWTGANQPQHF. CDR3 bases: TGTGCCAGTAGTCCCTGGACAGGGGCTAATCAGCCCCAGCATTTT.

A single count supports this clone. CDR3 sequence (DNA): TGTGCCAGCAGTGTAGAGGGCAATCAGCCCCAGCATTTT. The encoded protein is CASSVEGNQPQHF. The gene calls are TRBV2 and TRBJ1-5; D not certain. The CDR3 spans 13 residues. The V end lost 4 bases, the J end lost 2 bases, and 6 bases lay between the germline ends. Per germline, CDR1 SNHLY and CDR2 FYNNEI.